The 30 T cell receptor beta chains given below trace back to one sample, sequenced in a study of cytomegalovirus exposure and HLA in healthy donors. The table came from immunoSEQ multiplex PCR; TCRdb's copy has only in-frame clones and leaves some out. The data show 200,000 to 250,000 clones, approximately 86% seen once. Sequenced: PBMCs. The receptors come from a woman between 18 and 29 years old in good health and CMV-seronegative.

The CDR3 region has the DNA TGTGCCAGCAGCGTAGGTTTCGGGGGGCAGGCGAACACCGGGGAGCTGTTTTTT. This translates into CASSVGFGGQANTGELFF. The chain carries TRBV9 and TRBJ2-2; a possible D gene is TRBD2 (7 bases). V lost 0 bases, J lost 0 bases, and 15 bases lay in between. The CDR3 is 18 residues long. The germline CDR1 and CDR2 sequences are SGDLS and YYNGEE.

The gene calls are TRBV5-4 and TRBJ2-5; 12 bases line up with TRBD2. Germline V CDR1 and CDR2: SGHNT, YYREEE (reference sequence). CDR3 length: 16 residues. Germline trimming cut 2 bases from V and 6 bases from J; bases unmatched to any gene: 8. CDR3: CASSFPTSGSEKTQYF. Written as DNA, the CDR3 is TGTGCCAGCAGCTTTCCGACTAGCGGGAGTGAAAAGACCCAGTACTTC.

V usage is TRBV6-6 and J usage is TRBJ2-7; D unresolved. The CDR3 totals 12 residues. Germline loops: CDR1 MNHNY, CDR2 SVGAGI (reference sequence). V lost 8 bases and J lost 5, with 13 bases in between. CDR3 sequence: CASRVYLNEQYF. CDR3 bases: TGTGCCAGCCGGGTCTATCTTAACGAGCAGTACTTC.

The chain couples TRBV4-1 to TRBJ1-2; the match to TRBD1 covers 8 bases. V lost 1 base to trimming and J lost 8 bases; unmatched junction nucleotides: 3. CDR3 length: 13 amino acids. The V gene's germline CDR1 is MGHRA and CDR2 YSYEKL. The CDR3 region is CASSQGDRGGYTF. Written as DNA, the CDR3 is TGCGCCAGCAGCCAAGGCGACAGGGGCGGCTACACCTTC.

This clone appeared a few times. The chain recombines TRBV19 with TRBJ2-7, with 7 bases that match TRBD2. Unmatched junction bases numbered 10, after V lost 5 bases and J lost 3 bases. The germline CDR1 and CDR2 sequences are LNHDA and SQIVND (reference sequence). The length of the CDR3 is 15 residues. This CDR3 is CASSSRAGRDYEQYF. The CDR3 nucleotides are TGTGCCAGTAGTTCAAGAGCGGGACGGGACTACGAGCAGTACTTC.

This rearrangement joins TRBV10-1 to TRBJ1-4; D is unresolved. Trimming removed 5 bases from V and 4 bases from J, with 29 bases in between. CDR1 is WNHNN, CDR2 SYGVQD, per germline (reference sequence). The CDR3 extends over 20 amino acids. Here the CDR3 reads CASSYTVLVLLALGNEKLFF. CDR3 nucleotide sequence: TGCGCCAGCAGTTATACAGTCTTAGTTCTTCTAGCACTGGGTAATGAAAAACTGTTTTTT.

The genes are TRBV29-1 and TRBJ2-1; 7 positions agree with TRBD2. The J segment lost 5 bases and the V segment lost 4 bases, leaving 8 bases of the junction unmatched. CDR1 and CDR2 (germline): SQVTM, ANQGSEA. The CDR3 loop spans 14 amino acids. This CDR3 reads CSVAGEGLNNEQFF. The CDR3 region has the DNA TGCAGCGTTGCGGGGGAGGGCCTCAACAATGAGCAGTTCTTC.

V and J are TRBV6-5 and TRBJ2-7, with TRBD2 identical over 7 bases. With V trimmed by 0 bases and J by 3 bases, 5 bases remained unmatched. CDR1 is MNHEY and CDR2 is SVGAGI in the germline V gene. The CDR3 totals 15 residues. The CDR3 sequence: CASSYSRAGDYEQYF. CDR3 nucleotide sequence: TGTGCCAGCAGTTACTCGAGGGCGGGAGACTACGAGCAGTACTTC.

This clone has only one observation. The chain has TRBV27 and TRBJ2-3; D is possibly TRBD1 (6 bases). Germline CDR1 MNHEY, CDR2 SMNVEV (reference sequence). The CDR3 loop spans 15 amino acids. V shed 5 bases and J shed 4 bases, with 16 bases lying between them. Here the CDR3 reads CASSPGHWAPDTQYF. CDR3 bases: TGTGCCAGCAGTCCGGGACATTGGGCTCCAGATACGCAGTATTTT.

This clone was detected once. The J gene is TRBJ2-1, the V gene TRBV28; 8 bases agree with TRBD1. Germline CDR1 reads MDHEN; CDR2 reads SYDVKM. CDR3 size: 16 residues. V shed 4 bases, J shed 7 bases, and the junction held 12 bases outside the gene matches. Written as DNA, the CDR3 is TGTGCCAGCAGTTCACCGCCGGGACAGGCCCCGAATGAGCAGTTCTTC. It translates to CASSSPPGQAPNEQFF.

This chain uses TRBV5-1 with TRBJ1-1, with TRBD1 matching 12 bases. CDR1 SGHRS and CDR2 YFSETQ come from the germline V gene. CDR3 length: 15 amino acids. The V segment lost 3 bases and the J segment 11 bases; nucleotides outside the gene matches: 11. The CDR3 protein is CASSSGPGTGGAAFF. The CDR3 nucleotides read TGCGCCAGCAGCTCGGGCCCCGGGACAGGGGGCGCCGCTTTCTTT.

This clone was picked up many times. V gene TRBV28 combines with J gene TRBJ2-7, with TRBD2 identical over 7 bases. With V trimmed by 6 bases and J by 0 bases, 8 bases remained unmatched. This CDR3 comprises 15 residues. Germline CDR1 MDHEN, CDR2 SYDVKM. The CDR3 reads CASRWGGGDSYEQYF. The CDR3 nucleotides read TGTGCCAGCAGATGGGGGGGTGGGGACTCCTACGAGCAGTACTTC.

This clone was counted once. The rearrangement uses TRBV19 and TRBJ2-2; D perhaps matches TRBD2 (5 bases). V dropped 6 bases and J dropped 9 bases, with 20 bases sitting between them. This CDR3 is built from 15 residues. The germline V gene has CDR1 LNHDA and CDR2 SQIVND (reference sequence). The CDR3 nucleotides are TGTGCCAGTAGAACGGCGGGCCCCTCTCCCCGGGAGCTGTTTTTT. Protein sequence: CASRTAGPSPRELFF.

The J gene is TRBJ2-1, the V gene TRBV19; a possible D gene is TRBD2 (6 bases). The CDR3 loop spans 14 amino acids. The V end was cut by 4 bases, the J end by 9 bases, with 16 bases between. CDR1 and CDR2 (germline): LNHDA, SQIVND (reference sequence). CDR3 amino acids: CASSTGPTGGEQFF. CDR3 sequence (DNA): TGTGCCAGTAGTACCGGCCCGACCGGGGGTGAGCAGTTCTTC.

The chain uses TRBV19 and TRBJ1-5; tentatively, D is TRBD1 (6 bases). V was pared by 1 base and J by 5 bases, with 9 bases between. The germline V gene has CDR1 LNHDA and CDR2 SQIVND (reference sequence). The CDR3 is made up of 14 amino acids. The CDR3: CASSIGRGDQPQHF. The CDR3 DNA sequence: TGTGCCAGTAGTATAGGCAGGGGTGATCAGCCCCAGCATTTT. The whole variable domain, filled in from reference TRBV19 and TRBJ1-5, reads DGGITQSPKYLFRKEGQNVTLSCEQNLNHDAMYWYRQDPGQGLRLIYYSQIVNDFQKGDIAEGYSVSREKKESFPLTVTSAQKNPTAFYLCASSIGRGDQPQHFGDGTRLSIL.

The J gene is TRBJ2-7, the V gene TRBV6-5, with 9 positions matching TRBD1. V was clipped by 4 bases and J by 4 bases; unmatched bases: 5. CDR1 and CDR2 (germline): MNHEY, SVGAGI. CDR3 length: 14 residues. CDR3 protein: CASSLTGTGYEQYF. The CDR3 DNA sequence: TGTGCCAGCAGTTTGACAGGGACAGGGTACGAGCAGTACTTC.

The chain is built from TRBV5-8 and TRBJ2-4, with 9 nucleotides matching TRBD1. The CDR3 is 19 amino acids. Per the germline V gene, CDR1 is SGHTS and CDR2 is YDEGEE. V shed 6 bases and J 0 bases; nucleotides not matched to a gene: 16. The CDR3 DNA is TGTGCCAGCACCAAGAGGATACCCGGGACAGGGCTAGCCAAAAACATTCAGTACTTC. Protein sequence: CASTKRIPGTGLAKNIQYF.

The table lists this clone with a count of one. CDR3 bases: TGCGCCAGCAGCGGGCTAGCGTACAATGAGCAGTTCTTC. As protein: CASSGLAYNEQFF. V usage is TRBV5-1 and J usage is TRBJ2-1; D is perhaps TRBD2 (6 bases). From germline, CDR1 is SGHRS and CDR2 YFSETQ. CDR3 length equals 13 residues. Deletions cut 4 bases from V and 4 bases from J, with 9 bases between.

The chain employs TRBV7-8 and TRBJ2-7, with a tentative D call TRBD2 (6 bases). There are 16 residues in the CDR3. The germline V gene encodes CDR1 SGHVS and CDR2 FQNEAQ. Deletions cut 5 bases from V and 0 bases from J, with 17 bases between. CDR3 DNA sequence: TGTGCCAGCAGCCTCGACGGCGCTAGCGCCTCCTACGAGCAGTACTTC. Translation: CASSLDGASASYEQYF.

The CDR3 DNA follows: TGTGCCAGCAGTGAGCTAGCGACAGGGACCTACGAGCAGTACTTC. This codes for CASSELATGTYEQYF. The V gene is TRBV6-1, the J gene TRBJ2-7; perhaps TRBD1 as D (7 bases). Germline V gene data show CDR1 as MNHNS and CDR2 as SASEGT. Trimming removed 3 bases from V and 2 bases from J, with 14 bases in between. This CDR3 spans 15 amino acids.

The chain employs TRBV18 and TRBJ1-2, with 9 bases matching TRBD1. The CDR3 has 14 amino acids. Per the germline V gene, CDR1 is KGHSH and CDR2 is LQKENI. With V trimmed by 3 bases and J by 4 bases, 3 bases remained unmatched. The CDR3 reads CASSPLGQGYGYTF. The DNA for the CDR3 is TGTGCCAGCTCACCGCTGGGACAGGGCTATGGCTACACCTTC.

The chain uses TRBV7-9 and TRBJ2-7; perhaps TRBD2 as D (6 bases). The CDR3 is 14 residues long. The V and J ends lost 6 bases and 0 bases respectively, with 12 bases between them. CDR1 SEHNR and CDR2 FQNEAQ come from the germline V gene (reference sequence). The CDR3 protein is CASRLGGLSYEQYF. DNA for the CDR3: TGTGCCAGCAGGCTTGGAGGGCTCTCCTACGAGCAGTACTTC.

This clone was detected a few times. V is TRBV2 and J is TRBJ2-7; D not certain. In germline, CDR1 is SNHLY, CDR2 FYNNEI. Trimming pared 4 bases from V and 2 bases from J, leaving 3 bases between. The CDR3 spans 11 residues. CDR3: CASSATYEQYF. The CDR3 bases are TGTGCCAGCAGTGCCACCTACGAGCAGTACTTC.

This chain joins TRBV27 and TRBJ2-7; no clear D gene. With 7 bases removed from V and 2 bases from J, the gap between germline ends came to 27 bases. The germline V gene encodes CDR1 MNHEY and CDR2 SMNVEV (reference sequence). The CDR3 is made up of 18 amino acids. The CDR3 reads CASMRYPAERSNPYEQYF. The CDR3 coding sequence is TGTGCCAGCATGAGGTACCCGGCCGAGAGGTCAAACCCCTACGAGCAGTACTTC.

The chain couples TRBV7-2 to TRBJ1-2; D remains ambiguous. V lost 3 bases and J lost 7, with 15 bases in between. The CDR3 runs 14 residues. The germline CDR1 and CDR2 sequences are SGHTA and FQGNSA. Here the CDR3 DNA reads TGTGCCAGCAGCTTCGAGGTGTCATCTAGTGGCTACACCTTC. Its translation is CASSFEVSSSGYTF.

The rearrangement joins TRBV19 to TRBJ2-1, with D perhaps TRBD1 (5 bases). V gave up 5 bases and J gave up 7 bases, with 21 bases separating them. Germline CDR1 is LNHDA and CDR2 is SQIVND (reference sequence). The CDR3 extends over 16 amino acids. CDR3 in amino acids: CASSVGAYPNGNEQFF. The CDR3 DNA reads as TGTGCCAGTAGTGTTGGGGCCTACCCGAATGGGAATGAGCAGTTCTTC.

The chain couples TRBV18 to TRBJ2-7; 7 bases map to TRBD1. V lost 0 bases and J lost 5; bases outside the gene matches: 7. The CDR3 length is 15 residues. The germline V gene encodes CDR1 KGHSH and CDR2 LQKENI. Here the CDR3 reads CASSPPVGQPHEQYF. The CDR3 region has the DNA TGTGCCAGCTCACCACCAGTGGGACAGCCGCACGAGCAGTACTTC.

This rearrangement joins TRBV15 to TRBJ1-2; 11 bases map to TRBD1. The CDR3 contains 17 residues. Germline values: CDR1 LNHNV, CDR2 YYDKDF (reference sequence). Trimming removed 3 bases from V and 6 bases from J; junction bases left unmatched: 12. CDR3 bases: TGTGCCACCAGCAGTCGGACAGGGGGCGCGAGCAAGGATGGCTACACCTTC. The encoded protein is CATSSRTGGASKDGYTF.

This clone showed up just once. This rearrangement joins TRBV28 to TRBJ1-5; 7 positions agree with TRBD1. Germline V gene data show CDR1 as MDHEN and CDR2 as SYDVKM. After removal of 5 bases from V and 2 bases from J, the junction contained 9 bases not matched to a gene. This CDR3 region has 16 residues. CDR3 nucleotide sequence: TGTGCCAGCAGTCAGGTAGGGGGCTTAGGCAATCAGCCCCAGCATTTT. This sequence encodes CASSQVGGLGNQPQHF.

The chain recombines TRBV11-1 with TRBJ2-5; the match to TRBD2 covers 12 bases. The germline V gene has CDR1 SGHAT and CDR2 FQDESV (reference sequence). This CDR3 is built from 16 residues. Unmatched junction bases numbered 5, after V lost 5 bases and J lost 1 base. The chain's CDR3 is CASSQTSGSGQETQYF. The DNA of the CDR3 is TGTGCCAGCAGCCAGACTAGCGGGAGTGGCCAAGAGACCCAGTACTTC.